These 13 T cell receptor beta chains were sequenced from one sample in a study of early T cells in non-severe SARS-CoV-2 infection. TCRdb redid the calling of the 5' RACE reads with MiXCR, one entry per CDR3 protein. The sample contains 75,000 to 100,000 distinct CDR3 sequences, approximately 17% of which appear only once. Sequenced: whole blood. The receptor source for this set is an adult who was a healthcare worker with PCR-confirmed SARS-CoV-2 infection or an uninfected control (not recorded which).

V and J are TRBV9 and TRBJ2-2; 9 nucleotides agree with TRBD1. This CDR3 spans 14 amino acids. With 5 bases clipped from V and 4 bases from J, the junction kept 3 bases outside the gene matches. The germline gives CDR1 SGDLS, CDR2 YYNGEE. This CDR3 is CASSGQGSTGELFF. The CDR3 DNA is TGTGCCAGCAGTGGACAGGGGTCCACCGGGGAGCTGTTTTTT.

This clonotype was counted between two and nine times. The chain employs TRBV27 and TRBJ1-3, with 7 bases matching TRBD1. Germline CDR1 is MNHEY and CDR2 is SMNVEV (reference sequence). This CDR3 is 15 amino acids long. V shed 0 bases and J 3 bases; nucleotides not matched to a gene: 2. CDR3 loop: CASSLSYRGGNTIYF. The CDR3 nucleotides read TGTGCCAGCAGTTTATCCTACAGGGGTGGAAACACCATATATTTT.

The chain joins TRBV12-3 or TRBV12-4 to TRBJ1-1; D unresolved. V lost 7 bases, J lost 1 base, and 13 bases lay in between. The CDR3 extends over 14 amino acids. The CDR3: CASTINPGNTEAFF. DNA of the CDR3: TGTGCCAGCACTATTAACCCTGGGAACACTGAAGCTTTCTTT.

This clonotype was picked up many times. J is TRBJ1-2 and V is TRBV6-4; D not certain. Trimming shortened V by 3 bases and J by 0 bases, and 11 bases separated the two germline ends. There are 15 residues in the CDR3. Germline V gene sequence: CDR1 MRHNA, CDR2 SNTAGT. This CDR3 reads CASSEWAGANYGYTF. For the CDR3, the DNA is TGTGCCAGCAGTGAATGGGCAGGAGCTAACTATGGCTACACCTTC.

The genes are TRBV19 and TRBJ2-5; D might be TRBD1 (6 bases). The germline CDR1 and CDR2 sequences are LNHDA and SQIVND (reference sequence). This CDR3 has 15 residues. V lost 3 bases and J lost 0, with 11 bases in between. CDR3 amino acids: CASSMATGNQETQYF. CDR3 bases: TGTGCCAGTAGTATGGCCACAGGGAACCAAGAGACCCAGTACTTC. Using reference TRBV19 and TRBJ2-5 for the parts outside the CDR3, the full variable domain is DGGITQSPKYLFRKEGQNVTLSCEQNLNHDAMYWYRQDPGQGLRLIYYSQIVNDFQKGDIAEGYSVSREKKESFPLTVTSAQKNPTAFYLCASSMATGNQETQYFGPGTRLLVL.

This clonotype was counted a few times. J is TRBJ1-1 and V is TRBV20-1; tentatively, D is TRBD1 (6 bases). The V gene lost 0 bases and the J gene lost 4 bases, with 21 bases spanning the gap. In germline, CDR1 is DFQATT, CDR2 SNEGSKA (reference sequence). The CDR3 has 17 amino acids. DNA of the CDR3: TGCAGTGCTAGAGACAGGCGGAGGGTTACAGGGATCACTGAAGCTTTCTTT. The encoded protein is CSARDRRRVTGITEAFF.

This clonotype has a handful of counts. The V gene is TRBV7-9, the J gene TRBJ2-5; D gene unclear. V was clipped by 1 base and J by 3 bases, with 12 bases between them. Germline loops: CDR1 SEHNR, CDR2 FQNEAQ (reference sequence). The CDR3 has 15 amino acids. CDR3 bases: TGTGCCAGCAGCTTAGTGCCAGTGGTGGAAGAGACCCAGTACTTC. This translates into CASSLVPVVEETQYF.

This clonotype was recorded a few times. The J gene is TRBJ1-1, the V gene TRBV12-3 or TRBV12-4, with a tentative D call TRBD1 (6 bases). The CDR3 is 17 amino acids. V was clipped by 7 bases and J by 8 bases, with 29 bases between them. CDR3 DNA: TGTGCCAGCACTAAATGGACGGCAGGGGCCCTTCTTCGGGAAGCTTTCTTT. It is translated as CASTKWTAGALLREAFF.

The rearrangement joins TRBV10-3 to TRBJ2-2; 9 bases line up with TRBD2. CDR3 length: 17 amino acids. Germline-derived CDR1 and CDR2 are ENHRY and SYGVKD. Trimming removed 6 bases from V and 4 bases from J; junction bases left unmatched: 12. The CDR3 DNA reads TGTGCCATCAGCCACAACCTAGCGGGGTCAATCACCGGGGAGCTGTTTTTT. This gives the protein CAISHNLAGSITGELFF.

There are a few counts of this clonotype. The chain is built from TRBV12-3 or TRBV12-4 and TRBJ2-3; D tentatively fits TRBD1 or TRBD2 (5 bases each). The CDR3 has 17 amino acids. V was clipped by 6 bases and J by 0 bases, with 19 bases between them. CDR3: CASSLWGTLTSTDTQYF. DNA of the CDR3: TGTGCCAGCAGCCTTTGGGGGACGTTAACTAGCACAGATACGCAGTATTTT.

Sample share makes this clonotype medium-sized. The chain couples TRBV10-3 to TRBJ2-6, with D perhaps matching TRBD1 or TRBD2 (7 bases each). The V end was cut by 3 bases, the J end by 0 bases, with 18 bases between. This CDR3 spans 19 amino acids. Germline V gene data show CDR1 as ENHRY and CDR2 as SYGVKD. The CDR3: CAISEGEGAPLSGANVLTF. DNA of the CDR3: TGTGCCATCAGTGAAGGGGAGGGGGCTCCCCTCTCTGGGGCCAACGTCCTGACTTTC.

The CDR3: CASSNRDRVSGTEAFF. CDR3 nucleotides: TGTGCCAGCAGCAACCGGGACAGGGTTTCGGGCACTGAAGCTTTCTTT. The chain links TRBV7-2 to TRBJ1-1; 9 positions agree with TRBD1. This CDR3 has 16 residues. V shed 5 bases, J shed 4 bases, and the junction held 11 bases outside the gene matches. The germline gives CDR1 SGHTA, CDR2 FQGNSA.

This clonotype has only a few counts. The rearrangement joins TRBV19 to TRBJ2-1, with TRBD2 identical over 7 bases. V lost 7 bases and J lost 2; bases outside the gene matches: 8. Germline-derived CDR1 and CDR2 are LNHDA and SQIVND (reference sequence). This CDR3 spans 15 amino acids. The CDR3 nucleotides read TGTGCCAGTACCCCGGGGAGGGGCCCCTACAATGAGCAGTTCTTC. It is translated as CASTPGRGPYNEQFF. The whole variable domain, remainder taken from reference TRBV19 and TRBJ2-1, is DGGITQSPKYLFRKEGQNVTLSCEQNLNHDAMYWYRQDPGQGLRLIYYSQIVNDFQKGDIAEGYSVSREKKESFPLTVTSAQKNPTAFYLCASTPGRGPYNEQFFGPGTRLTVL.